This TCR beta chain was profiled in a study of OX40 agonist ivuxolimab in advanced cancers. Repertoires were generated with immunoSEQ multiplex PCR, while TCRdb's copy carries only in-frame clones and drops some. This table has some 82,000 clones, 91% appearing once. The CDR3 totals 15 residues. Looked up from germline, CDR1 is SGHKS and CDR2 is YYEKEE (reference sequence). V gave up 4 bases and J gave up 2 bases; unmatched junction bases: 7. The receptor was isolated from an adult with an advanced solid tumor such as melanoma, head and neck, liver or kidney cancer. This sample comprised CD4+ or CD8+ T cells sorted from blood, obtained in a trial of the OX40 agonist ivuxolimab. The genes are TRBV5-5 and TRBJ2-5; 8 nucleotides align to TRBD2. CDR3 loop: CASSLYSGSQETQYF. The CDR3, as DNA: TGTGCCAGCAGCCTCTACAGCGGGAGTCAAGAGACCCAGTACTTC.